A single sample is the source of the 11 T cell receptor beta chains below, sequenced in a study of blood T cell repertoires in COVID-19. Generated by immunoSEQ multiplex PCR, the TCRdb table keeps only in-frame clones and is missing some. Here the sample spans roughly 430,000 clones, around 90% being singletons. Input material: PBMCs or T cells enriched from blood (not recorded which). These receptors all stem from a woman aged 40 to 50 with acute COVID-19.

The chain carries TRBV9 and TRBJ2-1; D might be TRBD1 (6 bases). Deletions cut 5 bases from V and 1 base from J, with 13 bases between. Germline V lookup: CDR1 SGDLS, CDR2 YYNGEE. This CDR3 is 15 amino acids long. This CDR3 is CASSKTGTSYNEQFF. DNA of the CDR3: TGTGCCAGCAGTAAAACCGGGACATCCTACAATGAGCAGTTCTTC. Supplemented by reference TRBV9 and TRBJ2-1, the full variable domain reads DSGVTQTPKHLITATGQRVTLRCSPRSGDLSVYWYQQSLDQGLQFLIQYYNGEERAKGNILERFSAQQFPDLHSELNLSSLELGDSALYFCASSKTGTSYNEQFFGPGTRLTVL.

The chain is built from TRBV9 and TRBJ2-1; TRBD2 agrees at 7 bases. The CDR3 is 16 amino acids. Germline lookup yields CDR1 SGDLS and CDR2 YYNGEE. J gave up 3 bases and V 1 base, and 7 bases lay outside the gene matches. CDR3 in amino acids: CASSVLGRGFYNEQFF. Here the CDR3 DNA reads TGTGCCAGCAGCGTACTCGGGCGGGGGTTCTACAATGAGCAGTTCTTC.

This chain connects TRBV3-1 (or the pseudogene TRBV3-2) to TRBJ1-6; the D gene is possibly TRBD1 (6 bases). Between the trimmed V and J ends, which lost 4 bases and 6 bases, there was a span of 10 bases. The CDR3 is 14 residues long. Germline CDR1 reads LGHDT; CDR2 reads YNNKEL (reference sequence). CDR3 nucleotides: TGTGCCAGCAGCCTAGGACAGTTTAATTCACCCCTCCACTTT. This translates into CASSLGQFNSPLHF.

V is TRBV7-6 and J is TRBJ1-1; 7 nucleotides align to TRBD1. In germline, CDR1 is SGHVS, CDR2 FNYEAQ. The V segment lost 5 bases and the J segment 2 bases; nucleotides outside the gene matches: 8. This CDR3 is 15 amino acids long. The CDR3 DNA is TGTGCCAGCAGCCCTAGGACAGGTACTAACACTGAAGCTTTCTTT. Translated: CASSPRTGTNTEAFF. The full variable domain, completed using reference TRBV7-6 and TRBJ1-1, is GAGVSQSPRYKVTKRGQDVALRCDPISGHVSLYWYRQALGQGPEFLTYFNYEAQQDKSGLPNDRFSAERPEGSISTLTIQRTEQRDSAMYRCASSPRTGTNTEAFFGQGTRLTVV.

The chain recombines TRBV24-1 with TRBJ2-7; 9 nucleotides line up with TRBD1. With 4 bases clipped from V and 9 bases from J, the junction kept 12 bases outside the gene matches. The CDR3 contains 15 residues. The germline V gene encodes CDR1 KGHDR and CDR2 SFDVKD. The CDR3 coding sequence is TGTGCCACCAGTGAGCCGGGACAGGGTCTCGTCGGGCAGTACTTC. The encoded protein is CATSEPGQGLVGQYF.

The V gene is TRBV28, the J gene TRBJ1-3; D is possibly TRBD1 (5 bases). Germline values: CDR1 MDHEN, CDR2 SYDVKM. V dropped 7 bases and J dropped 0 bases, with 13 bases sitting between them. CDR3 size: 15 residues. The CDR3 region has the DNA TGTGCCAGCACCCTGACAGTTTTCTCTGGAAACACCATATATTTT. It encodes CASTLTVFSGNTIYF.

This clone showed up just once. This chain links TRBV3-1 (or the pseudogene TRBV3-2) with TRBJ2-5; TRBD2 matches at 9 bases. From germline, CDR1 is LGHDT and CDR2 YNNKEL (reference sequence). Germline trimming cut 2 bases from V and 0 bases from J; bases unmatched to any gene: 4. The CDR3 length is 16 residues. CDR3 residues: CASSQPLAGYQETQYF. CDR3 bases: TGTGCCAGCAGCCAACCCCTAGCGGGGTACCAAGAGACCCAGTACTTC.

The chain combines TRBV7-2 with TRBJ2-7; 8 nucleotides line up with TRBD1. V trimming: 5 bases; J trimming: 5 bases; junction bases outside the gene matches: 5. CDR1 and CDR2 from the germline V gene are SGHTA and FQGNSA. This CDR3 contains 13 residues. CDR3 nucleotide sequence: TGTGCCAGCAGCCGCAGGGGGCGCAACGAGCAGTACTTC. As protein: CASSRRGRNEQYF.

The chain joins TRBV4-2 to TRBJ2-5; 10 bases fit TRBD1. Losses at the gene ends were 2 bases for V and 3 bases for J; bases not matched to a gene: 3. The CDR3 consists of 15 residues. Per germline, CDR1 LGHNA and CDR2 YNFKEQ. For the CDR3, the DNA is TGTGCCAGCAGCCAACCGGACAGGGGGGAAGAGACCCAGTACTTC. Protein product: CASSQPDRGEETQYF.

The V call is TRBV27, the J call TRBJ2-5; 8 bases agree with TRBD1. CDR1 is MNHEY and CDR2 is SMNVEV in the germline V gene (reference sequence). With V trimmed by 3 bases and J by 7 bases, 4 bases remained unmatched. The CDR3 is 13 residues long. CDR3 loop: CASSFGQGRTQYF. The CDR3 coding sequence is TGTGCCAGCAGTTTCGGACAGGGCAGGACCCAGTACTTC.

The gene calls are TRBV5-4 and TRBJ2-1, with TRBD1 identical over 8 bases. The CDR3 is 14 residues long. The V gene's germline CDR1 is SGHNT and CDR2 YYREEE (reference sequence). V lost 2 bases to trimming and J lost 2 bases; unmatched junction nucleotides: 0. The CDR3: CASSLQGAYNEQFF. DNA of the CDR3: TGTGCCAGCAGCTTACAGGGGGCCTACAATGAGCAGTTCTTC.